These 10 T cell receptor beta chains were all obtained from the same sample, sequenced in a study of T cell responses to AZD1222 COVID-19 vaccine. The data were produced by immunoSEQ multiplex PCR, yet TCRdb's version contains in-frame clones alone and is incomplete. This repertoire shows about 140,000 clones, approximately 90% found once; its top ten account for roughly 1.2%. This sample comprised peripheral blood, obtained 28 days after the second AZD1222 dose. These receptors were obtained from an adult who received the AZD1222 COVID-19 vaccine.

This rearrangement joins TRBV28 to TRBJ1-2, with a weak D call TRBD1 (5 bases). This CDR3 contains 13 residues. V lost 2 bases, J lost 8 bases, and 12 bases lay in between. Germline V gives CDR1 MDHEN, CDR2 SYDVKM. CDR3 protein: CASSLIQGGGYTF. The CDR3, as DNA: TGTGCCAGCAGTTTAATCCAGGGAGGGGGCTACACCTTC.

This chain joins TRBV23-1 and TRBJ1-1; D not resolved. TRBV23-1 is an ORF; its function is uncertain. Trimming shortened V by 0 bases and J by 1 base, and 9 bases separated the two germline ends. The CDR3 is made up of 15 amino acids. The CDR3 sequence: CASSQSRGWNTEAFF. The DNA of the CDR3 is TGCGCCAGCAGTCAATCCCGAGGGTGGAACACTGAAGCTTTCTTT.

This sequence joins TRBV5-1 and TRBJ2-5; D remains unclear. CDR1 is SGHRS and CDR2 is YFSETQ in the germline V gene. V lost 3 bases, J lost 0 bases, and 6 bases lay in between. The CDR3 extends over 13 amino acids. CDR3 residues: CASSYRHQETQYF. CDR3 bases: TGCGCCAGCAGCTACAGACACCAAGAGACCCAGTACTTC.

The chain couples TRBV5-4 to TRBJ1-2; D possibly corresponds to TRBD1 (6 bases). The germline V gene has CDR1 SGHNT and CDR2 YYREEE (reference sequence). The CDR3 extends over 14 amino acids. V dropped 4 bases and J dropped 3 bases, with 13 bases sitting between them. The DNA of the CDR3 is TGTGCCAGCAGCCTCAGACAGGCGGACTATGGCTACACCTTC. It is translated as CASSLRQADYGYTF.

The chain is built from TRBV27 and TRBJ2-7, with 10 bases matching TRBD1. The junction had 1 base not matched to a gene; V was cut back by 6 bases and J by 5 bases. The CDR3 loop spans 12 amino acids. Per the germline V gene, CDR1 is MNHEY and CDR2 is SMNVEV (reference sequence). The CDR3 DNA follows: TGTGCCAGCAGGACAGGGGGCCACGAGCAGTACTTC. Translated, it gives CASRTGGHEQYF.

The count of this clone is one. In DNA form, the CDR3 reads TGCGCCAGCAGCCAAGTCTTAGGACCTCGCTCTGGAAACACCATATATTTT. It encodes CASSQVLGPRSGNTIYF. The rearrangement uses TRBV4-3 and TRBJ1-3; D remains ambiguous. The CDR3 extends over 17 amino acids. V was clipped by 1 base and J by 0 bases, with 13 bases between them. CDR1 is LGHNA, CDR2 YSLEER, per germline.

DNA for the CDR3: TGTGCCAGCAGCTTAAGGACGCAAGAGACCCAGTACTTC. This codes for CASSLRTQETQYF. The J gene is TRBJ2-5, the V gene TRBV5-4; D gene uncertain. Trimming took 2 bases from V and 2 from J, leaving 7 bases between them. The CDR3 loop spans 13 amino acids. The germline CDR1 and CDR2 sequences are SGHNT and YYREEE (reference sequence).

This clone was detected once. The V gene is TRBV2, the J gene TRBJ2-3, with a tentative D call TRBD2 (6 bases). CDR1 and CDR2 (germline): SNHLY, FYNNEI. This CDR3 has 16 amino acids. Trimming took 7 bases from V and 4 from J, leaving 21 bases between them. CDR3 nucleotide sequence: TGTGCCAGCATTTTCTACAAGTCTAGCGCGTCAGATACGCAGTATTTT. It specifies CASIFYKSSASDTQYF.

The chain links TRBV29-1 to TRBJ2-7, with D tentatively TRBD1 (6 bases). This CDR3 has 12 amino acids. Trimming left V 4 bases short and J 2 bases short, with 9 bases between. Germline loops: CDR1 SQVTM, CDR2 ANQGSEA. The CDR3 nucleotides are TGCAGCGTTGCTCAGGGGCCCTACGAGCAGTACTTC. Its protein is CSVAQGPYEQYF.

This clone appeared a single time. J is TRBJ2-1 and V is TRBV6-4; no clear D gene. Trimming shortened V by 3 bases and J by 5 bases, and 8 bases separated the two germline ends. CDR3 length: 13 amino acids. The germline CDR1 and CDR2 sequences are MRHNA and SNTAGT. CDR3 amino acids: CASSENTDNEQFF. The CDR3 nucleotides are TGTGCCAGCAGTGAAAATACAGACAATGAGCAGTTCTTC.